This T cell receptor beta chain stems from a study of blood T cell repertoires in COVID-19. Germline V gene lookup returns CDR1 MDHEN and CDR2 SYDVKM. The CDR3 totals 16 residues. Unmatched junction bases numbered 3, after V lost 3 bases and J lost 1 base. As regards this clone: The sample contains more than one DNA sequence encoding this CDR3.

Sequencing was performed with immunoSEQ multiplex PCR; in TCRdb, only in-frame clones are kept and a portion is missing. The sample carries over 150,000 clones, 65% to 80% recorded once. Sequenced input: peripheral blood. The TCR originated in a woman in her forties or fifties with acute or convalescent COVID-19. The gene calls are TRBV28 and TRBJ1-5, with 10 bases that match TRBD1. In DNA, the CDR3 is TGTGCCAGCAGTTTCGGGGACAGGGGAAGCAATCAGCCCCAGCATTTT. It translates to CASSFGDRGSNQPQHF.